Following are 2 T cell receptor beta chains from one sample sequenced in a study of cytomegalovirus exposure and HLA in healthy donors. 13 Jbeta primers and 60 Vbeta primers were used for the PCR. Only in-frame clones appear in the TCRdb table, and some are missing; sequencing was by immunoSEQ multiplex PCR. The table includes roughly 170,000 clones, 65% to 75% detected once. Sequencing was done on a sample of PBMCs. Source of these receptors: a girl aged 10-17 years in good health and CMV-seronegative.

In this sample, this clone turned up a few times. The chain has TRBV6-1 and TRBJ1-6, with D perhaps matching TRBD1 (5 bases). In germline, CDR1 is MNHNS, CDR2 SASEGT. CDR3 length: 15 residues. The ends were cut back, 3 bases at V and 7 bases at J, with 13 bases in the middle. CDR3 in amino acids: CASSEIWGGNSPLHF. Here the CDR3 DNA reads TGTGCCAGCAGTGAGATATGGGGGGGAAATTCACCCCTCCACTTT.

This clone was picked up one time. The chain uses TRBV5-1 and TRBJ2-1; D ambiguous. The CDR3 covers 13 residues. With 4 bases removed from V and 4 bases from J, the gap between germline ends came to 9 bases. The germline CDR1 and CDR2 sequences are SGHRS and YFSETQ. CDR3 sequence reads: CASSLPPYNEQFF. CDR3 bases: TGCGCCAGCAGCCTACCCCCTTACAATGAGCAGTTCTTC.